The clone carrying this TCR beta chain has more than one count but fewer than ten. This sample was included in a study of blood T cell repertoires in COVID-19. Per the original methods: Reference gene primer amplification yielded estimated nucleated cell counts. Generated by immunoSEQ multiplex PCR, the TCRdb table keeps only in-frame clones and is missing some. V and J calls and clone size come straight from that table; D and trimming were deduced from the DNA. In the table there are 390,000 or so clones, 90% of which are singletons. V trimming: 5 bases; J trimming: 7 bases; junction bases outside the gene matches: 7. Germline V gives CDR1 MDHEN, CDR2 SYDVKM. The CDR3 sequence is 14 residues long.

This TCR came from a young man with active or convalescent COVID-19. Sequenced sample: peripheral blood. The genes are TRBV28 and TRBJ1-4, with 7 bases fitting TRBD1. The CDR3: CASSQGGDGEKLFF. CDR3 DNA: TGTGCCAGCAGTCAAGGGGGCGACGGTGAAAAACTGTTTTTT.